This T cell receptor (beta chain) was found in a study of blood T cell repertoires in COVID-19. Overall study context: COVID-19 samples from acute and convalescent phases originated in the United States, Italy and Spain. T cells, B-cell-depleted T cells, or PBMCs supplied cDNA or gDNA.

Study processing details: Amplified reference gene primers provided the basis for estimating nucleated cell counts. This table comes from immunoSEQ multiplex PCR, and its TCRdb copy is limited to in-frame clones, with some not included. Clone size and V and J calls were adopted from that table, with D and trimming inferred from the DNA. The repertoire holds fewer than 50,000 clones, with about 86% as singletons. Sequenced sample: peripheral blood. The receptor's source is a woman aged 80 or older with active or convalescent COVID-19.

This CDR3 reads CAWSRRGLNTEAFF. In DNA form, the CDR3 reads TGTGCCTGGAGCCGGAGGGGATTGAACACTGAAGCTTTCTTT. The chain couples TRBV30 to TRBJ1-1, with D perhaps matching TRBD1 (5 bases). This CDR3 has 14 amino acids. Germline CDR1 reads GTSNPN; CDR2 reads SVGIG (reference sequence). Trimming took 3 bases from V and 0 from J, leaving 11 bases between them.